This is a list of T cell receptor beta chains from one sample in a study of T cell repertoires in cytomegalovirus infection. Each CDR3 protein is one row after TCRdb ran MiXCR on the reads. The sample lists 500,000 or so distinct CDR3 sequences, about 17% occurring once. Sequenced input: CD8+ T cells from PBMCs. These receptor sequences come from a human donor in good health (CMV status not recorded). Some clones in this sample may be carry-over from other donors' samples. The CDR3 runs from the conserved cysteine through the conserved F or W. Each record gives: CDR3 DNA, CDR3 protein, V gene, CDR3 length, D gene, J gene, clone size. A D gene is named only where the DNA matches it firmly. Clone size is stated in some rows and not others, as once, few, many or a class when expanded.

TGTGCTAGTGGTGCAGGGGCGGGTCAGCCCCAGCATTTT	CASGAGAGQPQHF	TRBV12-5	13	-	TRBJ1-5	many
TGTGCCAGCAGTATTAGCCAGGGGTATGAATATGGCTACACCTTC	CASSISQGYEYGYTF	TRBV12-3/TRBV12-4	15	-	TRBJ1-2	many
TGTGCCAGCAGCTTAAAATTCAGGGATGAAAAACTGTTTTTT	CASSLKFRDEKLFF	TRBV11-2	14	-	TRBJ1-4	many
TGTGCCAGCAGTTACGAGGGTCTGGGGACCCAGTACTTC	CASSYEGLGTQYF	TRBV6-5	13	-	TRBJ2-5	many
TGTGCCAGCCCGGCTGGGGGCGATAACCAAGAGACCCAGTACTTC	CASPAGGDNQETQYF	TRBV2	15	-	TRBJ2-5	few
TGTGCCAGCAGCTTAGGGGTCCGGGGGCTACAAGAGACCCAGTACTTC	CASSLGVRGLQETQYF	TRBV7-2	16	-	TRBJ2-5	many
TGTGCCAGCACGGGGGGAGGCAATGAGCAGTTCTTC	CASTGGGNEQFF	TRBV7-6	12	TRBD2	TRBJ2-1	many
TGCAGTGCTAGAGTTATTGGGGGAGGCTCCTACAATGAGCAGTTCTTC	CSARVIGGGSYNEQFF	TRBV20-1	16	-	TRBJ2-1	-
TGTGCCAGCAGTTTTCACAGGGGGGACACCGGGGAGCTGTTTTTT	CASSFHRGDTGELFF	TRBV27	15	TRBD1	TRBJ2-2	many
TGTGCCACCAGCAGAGAGGCGCCGCTTGAGCAGTATTTT	CATSREAPLEQYF	TRBV15	13	-	TRBJ2-3	few
TGTGCCAGCAGTCCCGCCGGGGCGGGAGTAATTTCCTCCGAGCAGTACTTC	CASSPAGAGVISSEQYF	TRBV28	17	TRBD2	TRBJ2-7	many
TGTGCCATTCGGAGTAGCGGGGGCCCCACAGATACGCAGTATTTT	CAIRSSGGPTDTQYF	TRBV10-3	15	TRBD2	TRBJ2-3	many
TGTGCCAGCATACAGGGGCGGGGGGAGACCCAGTACTTC	CASIQGRGETQYF	TRBV6-2/TRBV6-3	13	-	TRBJ2-5	few
TGTGCCAGCAGCTTTTCGGGCTCAGAGGGATACAATGAGCAGTTCTTC	CASSFSGSEGYNEQFF	TRBV11-3	16	-	TRBJ2-1	-
TGTGCCAGCAGAAGGACGGGGACTAATGAAAAACTGTTTTTT	CASRRTGTNEKLFF	TRBV28	14	-	TRBJ1-4	many
TGCGCCAGCAGCCAAGAGGGACTAGCGGGGACTGATGAGCAGTTCTTC	CASSQEGLAGTDEQFF	TRBV4-1	16	TRBD2	TRBJ2-1	many
TGTGCCAGCAGGGAACTCCGGGAAGGGCAGACCGGGGAGCTGTTTTTT	CASRELREGQTGELFF	TRBV28	16	-	TRBJ2-2	many
TGCGCCAGCAGCTCTCCTCGGGGCGGGAGATCGTACGAGCAGTACTTC	CASSSPRGGRSYEQYF	TRBV5-1	16	TRBD2	TRBJ2-7	-
TGTGCCTGGAGTAGGGGCCGCACTGAAGCTTTCTTT	CAWSRGRTEAFF	TRBV30	12	-	TRBJ1-1	-
TGTGCCAGCAGCTTATATGGGGACAGGGGGAGATACGAGCAGTACTTC	CASSLYGDRGRYEQYF	TRBV7-3	16	TRBD1	TRBJ2-7	many
TGTGCCAGCAGCCCACAGGACAGGGCATCCTACGAGCAGTACTTC	CASSPQDRASYEQYF	TRBV7-8	15	TRBD1	TRBJ2-7	many
TGTGCCAGCGGCCGGAGGGGCTATGGCTACACCTTC	CASGRRGYGYTF	TRBV7-9	12	-	TRBJ1-2	few